This TCR beta chain was captured in a study of Tregs in tolerant kidney transplant recipients. Measured with immunoSEQ multiplex PCR; TCRdb has only the in-frame clones, and not every one. The sample lists fewer than 150,000 clones; roughly 92% were seen once. CDR1 GTSNPN and CDR2 SVGIG come from the germline V gene (reference sequence). The CDR3 runs 13 residues. J lost 7 bases, V lost 2 bases, and 2 bases had no gene match. The sequencing sample was made of CD4+ T cells from blood. The gene calls are TRBV30 and TRBJ1-6; TRBD1 matches 7 bases. The TCR comes from a human donor in good health. The CDR3 sequence: CAWSSTGNSPLHF. The CDR3 coding sequence is TGTGCCTGGAGTTCGACAGGGAATTCACCCCTCCACTTT.